This note documents a single T cell receptor beta chain sequence. As yet, its antigen is unknown. This sample was taken from a study of shared clonotypes between healthy human individuals. Study overall: In total, the donors were two women and a few men aged 18 to 49.

Germline-derived CDR1 and CDR2 are SEHNR and FQNEAQ (reference sequence). The CDR3 runs to 16 residues. Trimming cost V 3 bases and J 4 bases, with 15 bases left between them. Study-wide results and limits: An expected dependence of interdonor clonotype sharing on sequencing depth was noted.

Those who donated, Caucasian adults without exception, all lived in Nashville, Tennessee. Deep-level assay runs were performed. Sequenced by immunoSEQ multiplex PCR; TCRdb stores in-frame clones only, minus some. This sample has about 2.3 million clones, with about 90% found just once. The sample was naive CD4+ T cells from PBMCs. The sample's subset: CD45RA+ positively selected. This clonotype was sampled from a man aged 18 to 35 in good health. Some clones in this sample may be carry-over from other donors' samples. The chain recombines TRBV7-9 with TRBJ2-2; D not certain. The CDR3 protein is CASSLGSGSLTGELFF. As DNA, the CDR3 is TGTGCCAGCAGCTTGGGGTCCGGCAGCCTCACCGGGGAGCTGTTTTTT.